Listed here are 9 T cell receptor beta chains from one sample, sequenced in a study of radiotherapy plus CTLA-4 blockade in lung cancer. This table comes from immunoSEQ multiplex PCR, and its TCRdb copy is limited to in-frame clones, with some not included. The data show about 48,000 clones, around 86% seen once. The specimen comprised peripheral blood, sampled from a patient treated with radiotherapy plus ipilimumab. All receptors derive from a human donor with non-small cell lung cancer who had stable disease on radiotherapy plus ipilimumab.

This rearrangement joins TRBV5-1 to TRBJ2-5, with 8 positions matching TRBD2. V was clipped by 0 bases and J by 1 base; unmatched bases: 8. This CDR3 contains 17 residues. Per germline, CDR1 SGHRS and CDR2 YFSETQ. The CDR3 DNA reads as TGCGCCAGCAGCTTGGGAACTAGCGGACCGTTCCAAGAGACCCAGTACTTC. This translates into CASSLGTSGPFQETQYF.

This chain joins TRBV18 and TRBJ1-1; D call uncertain. The V gene's germline CDR1 is KGHSH and CDR2 LQKENI. Trimming stripped 8 bases from V and 2 bases from J, with 12 bases between. CDR3 length equals 13 residues. CDR3 sequence: CASREGRNTEAFF. CDR3 DNA: TGTGCCAGCCGGGAAGGGAGAAACACTGAAGCTTTCTTT.

CDR3 residues: CASSENGETQYF. CDR3 bases: TGTGCCAGCAGCGAGAACGGGGAGACCCAGTACTTC. The chain links TRBV9 to TRBJ2-5, with unresolved D. The germline V gene has CDR1 SGDLS and CDR2 YYNGEE. Trimming removed 3 bases at V and 5 bases at J, with 8 bases between. The CDR3 totals 12 residues.

The V call is TRBV7-6, the J call TRBJ2-1, with TRBD1 as a possible D gene (5 bases). Per germline, CDR1 SGHVS and CDR2 FNYEAQ. This CDR3 is built from 17 residues. Trimming pared 5 bases from V and 0 bases from J, leaving 17 bases between. The CDR3 nucleotides read TGTGCCAGCAGCCTAGGGGCACCAACCTCCTCCTACAATGAGCAGTTCTTC. Protein: CASSLGAPTSSYNEQFF.

The chain uses TRBV7-2 and TRBJ2-3, with D hard to call. This CDR3 contains 14 residues. Germline-derived CDR1 and CDR2 are SGHTA and FQGNSA. Trimming pared 5 bases from V and 2 bases from J, leaving 11 bases between. CDR3 loop: CASSRPESTDTQYF. In DNA, the CDR3 is TGTGCCAGCAGCCGCCCTGAGTCCACAGATACGCAGTATTTT.

The V call is TRBV5-1, the J call TRBJ2-1; 9 nucleotides match TRBD2. Germline trimming cut 0 bases from V and 5 bases from J; bases unmatched to any gene: 3. CDR3 length equals 15 residues. Germline V CDR1 and CDR2: SGHRS, YFSETQ. The CDR3 nucleotides are TGCGCCAGCAGCTTGGGGGGACTAGCAGACAATGAGCAGTTCTTC. Translating gives CASSLGGLADNEQFF.

The J gene is TRBJ1-1, the V gene TRBV6-1; 10 nucleotides line up with TRBD1. Germline V gene data show CDR1 as MNHNS and CDR2 as SASEGT. V lost 3 bases and J lost 6; bases outside the gene matches: 7. This CDR3 has 15 amino acids. The CDR3 DNA sequence: TGTGCCAGCAGTGAGGCGACAGGGGGCTATCCTGAAGCTTTCTTT. As protein: CASSEATGGYPEAFF.

The count of this clone is one. The J gene is TRBJ2-7, the V gene TRBV19; D may be TRBD1 (6 bases). Trimming shortened V by 7 bases and J by 0 bases, and 13 bases separated the two germline ends. The length of the CDR3 is 14 residues. The V gene's germline CDR1 is LNHDA and CDR2 SQIVND (reference sequence). CDR3 sequence reads: CASKEDSSSYEQYF. The CDR3 DNA sequence: TGTGCCAGTAAGGAGGACAGTTCCTCCTACGAGCAGTACTTC.

CDR3 region: CASRPTTSGDTGELFF. In nucleotides, the CDR3 is TGCGCCAGCAGGCCGACAACTAGCGGGGACACCGGGGAGCTGTTTTTT. The chain has TRBV5-1 and TRBJ2-2; 10 nucleotides line up with TRBD2. The CDR3 consists of 16 residues. After removal of 5 bases from V and 3 bases from J, the junction contained 7 bases not matched to a gene. The V gene's germline CDR1 is SGHRS and CDR2 YFSETQ.